The present TCR beta chain was sequenced within a study of T cell responses to AZD1222 COVID-19 vaccine. Study findings and constraints: Spike-specific TCR breadth and depth both grew after two AZD1222 doses.

On this clone: Antigen specificity is unknown.

With V trimmed by 5 bases and J by 1 base, 7 bases remained unmatched. There are 15 residues in the CDR3. Per germline, CDR1 MDHEN and CDR2 SYDVKM. Method: immunoSEQ multiplex PCR; TCRdb's copy keeps in-frame clones and lacks some. The sample includes 100,000 to 120,000 clones, roughly 89% of them seen just once. This receptor was obtained from an adult who received the AZD1222 COVID-19 vaccine. The chain couples TRBV28 to TRBJ2-7; TRBD1 agrees at 8 bases. The material sequenced was peripheral blood, taken 28 days after the second AZD1222 dose. DNA for the CDR3: TGTGCCAGCAGTCGCCACAGGGGGTTGTCCTACGAGCAGTACTTC. Residues: CASSRHRGLSYEQYF.